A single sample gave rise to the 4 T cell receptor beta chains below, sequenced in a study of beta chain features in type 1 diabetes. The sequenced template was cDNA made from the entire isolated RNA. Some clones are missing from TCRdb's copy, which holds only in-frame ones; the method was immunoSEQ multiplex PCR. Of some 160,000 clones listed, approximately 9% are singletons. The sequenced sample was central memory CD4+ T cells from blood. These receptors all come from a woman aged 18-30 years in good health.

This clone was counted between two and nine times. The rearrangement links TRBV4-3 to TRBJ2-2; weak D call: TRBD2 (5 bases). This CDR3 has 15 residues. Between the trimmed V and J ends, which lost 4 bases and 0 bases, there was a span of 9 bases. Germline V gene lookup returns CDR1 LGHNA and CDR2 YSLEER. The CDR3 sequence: CASSRAGANTGELFF. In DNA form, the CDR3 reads TGCGCCAGCAGCCGAGCCGGGGCGAACACCGGGGAGCTGTTTTTT.

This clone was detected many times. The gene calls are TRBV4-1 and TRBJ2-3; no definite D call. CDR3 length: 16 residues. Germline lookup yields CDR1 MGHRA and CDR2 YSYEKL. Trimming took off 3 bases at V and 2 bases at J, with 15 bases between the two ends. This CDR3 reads CASSQIDIFFTDTQYF. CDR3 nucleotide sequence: TGCGCCAGCAGCCAGATCGACATCTTCTTCACAGATACGCAGTATTTT.

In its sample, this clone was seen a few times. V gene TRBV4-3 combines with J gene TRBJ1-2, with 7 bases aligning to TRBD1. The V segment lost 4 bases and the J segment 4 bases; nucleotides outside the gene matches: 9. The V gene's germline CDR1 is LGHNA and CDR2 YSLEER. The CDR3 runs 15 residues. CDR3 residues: CASSRDTGTVYGYTF. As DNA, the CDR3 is TGCGCCAGCAGCCGTGATACTGGGACAGTCTATGGCTACACCTTC.

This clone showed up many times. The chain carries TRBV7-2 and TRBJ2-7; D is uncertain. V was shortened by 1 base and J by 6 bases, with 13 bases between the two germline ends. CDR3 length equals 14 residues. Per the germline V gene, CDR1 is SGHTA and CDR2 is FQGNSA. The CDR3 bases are TGTGCCAGCAGCTTAGAACTATCCGGCGGCGAGCAGTACTTC. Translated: CASSLELSGGEQYF.